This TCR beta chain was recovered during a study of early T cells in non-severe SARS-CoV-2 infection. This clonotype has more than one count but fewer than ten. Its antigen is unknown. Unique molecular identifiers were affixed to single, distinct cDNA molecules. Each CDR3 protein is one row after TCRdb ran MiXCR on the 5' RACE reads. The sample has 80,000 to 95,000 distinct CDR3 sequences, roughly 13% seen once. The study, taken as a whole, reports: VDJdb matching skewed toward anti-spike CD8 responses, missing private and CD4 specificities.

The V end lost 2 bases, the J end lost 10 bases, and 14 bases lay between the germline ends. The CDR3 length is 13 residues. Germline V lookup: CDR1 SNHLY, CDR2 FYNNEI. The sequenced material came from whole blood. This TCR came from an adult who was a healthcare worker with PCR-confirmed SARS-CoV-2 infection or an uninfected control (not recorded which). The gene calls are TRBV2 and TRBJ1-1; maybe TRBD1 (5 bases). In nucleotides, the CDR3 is TGTGCCAGCAGTGAAATTGTGGGACCTACAGCTTTCTTT. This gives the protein CASSEIVGPTAFF.